Below, one T cell receptor (beta chain) is given with its context. The entry originates in a study of blood T cell repertoires in COVID-19. Across the whole study: Some COVID-19 samples were acute and others convalescent; all came from the United States, Italy and Spain. T cells, B-cell-depleted T cells, or PBMCs supplied cDNA or gDNA.

Authors' analysis steps: Estimates of nucleated cell counts were drawn from the amplification of reference gene primers. Measured with immunoSEQ multiplex PCR; TCRdb has only the in-frame clones, and not every one. That table supplies the V and J calls and clone size; D and trimming were determined from the DNA. This table has about 150,000 clones, around 82% appearing once. From germline, CDR1 is SGDLS and CDR2 YYNGEE. This CDR3 is 12 amino acids long. V was shortened by 0 bases and J by 10 bases, with 8 bases between the two germline ends. The V gene is TRBV9, the J gene TRBJ2-1, with D maybe TRBD1 (5 bases). Sequenced input: peripheral blood. The clonotype comes from a woman between 45 and 60 years old with acute or convalescent COVID-19. This CDR3 reads CASSVDGAEQFF. Written as DNA, the CDR3 is TGTGCCAGCAGCGTAGATGGGGCCGAGCAGTTCTTC. The full variable domain, completed using reference TRBV9 and TRBJ2-1, is DSGVTQTPKHLITATGQRVTLRCSPRSGDLSVYWYQQSLDQGLQFLIQYYNGEERAKGNILERFSAQQFPDLHSELNLSSLELGDSALYFCASSVDGAEQFFGPGTRLTVL.